This T cell receptor (beta chain) came from a study of blood T cell repertoires in COVID-19. Study context: T cells, B-cell-depleted T cells, or PBMCs provided the cDNA or gDNA that served as material.

This CDR3 spans 14 amino acids. Germline values: CDR1 SEHNR, CDR2 FQNEAQ (reference sequence). V shed 5 bases and J shed 0 bases, with 7 bases lying between them. Per the authors' pipeline: Scientists estimated how many nucleated cells there were by amplifying reference gene primers. Sequenced by immunoSEQ multiplex PCR; TCRdb stores in-frame clones only, minus some. That table is the source of V, J and clone size, and D and trimming were worked out from the DNA. The data contain roughly 100,000 clones, approximately 92% of them seen just once; the ten biggest clones take up 4.2%. The chain combines TRBV7-9 with TRBJ1-4; tentatively, D is TRBD1 (5 bases). This sequence was found in a man aged 18 to 30 with acute or convalescent COVID-19. The specimen was peripheral blood. CDR3 residues: CASSQGTTNEKLFF. For the CDR3, the DNA is TGTGCCAGCAGCCAGGGCACAACTAATGAAAAACTGTTTTTT.